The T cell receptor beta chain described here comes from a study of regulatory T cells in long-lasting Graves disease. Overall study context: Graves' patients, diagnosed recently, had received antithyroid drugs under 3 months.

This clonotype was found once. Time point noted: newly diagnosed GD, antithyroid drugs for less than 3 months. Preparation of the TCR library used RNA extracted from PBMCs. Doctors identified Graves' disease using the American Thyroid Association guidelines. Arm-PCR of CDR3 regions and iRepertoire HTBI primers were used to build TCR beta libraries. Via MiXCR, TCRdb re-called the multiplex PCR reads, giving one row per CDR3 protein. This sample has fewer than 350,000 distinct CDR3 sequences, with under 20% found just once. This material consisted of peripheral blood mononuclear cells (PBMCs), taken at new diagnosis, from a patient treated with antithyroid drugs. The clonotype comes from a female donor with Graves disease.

This CDR3 reads CASSLGAGLQETQYF. The CDR3 DNA reads as TGTGCCAGCAGCCTTGGGGCAGGGCTCCAAGAGACCCAGTACTTC. This rearrangement joins TRBV5-6 to TRBJ2-5; TRBD1 might be the D (5 bases). The CDR3 spans 15 residues. CDR1 and CDR2 from the germline V gene are SGHDT and YYEEEE. Trimming pared 4 bases from V and 1 base from J, leaving 14 bases between.